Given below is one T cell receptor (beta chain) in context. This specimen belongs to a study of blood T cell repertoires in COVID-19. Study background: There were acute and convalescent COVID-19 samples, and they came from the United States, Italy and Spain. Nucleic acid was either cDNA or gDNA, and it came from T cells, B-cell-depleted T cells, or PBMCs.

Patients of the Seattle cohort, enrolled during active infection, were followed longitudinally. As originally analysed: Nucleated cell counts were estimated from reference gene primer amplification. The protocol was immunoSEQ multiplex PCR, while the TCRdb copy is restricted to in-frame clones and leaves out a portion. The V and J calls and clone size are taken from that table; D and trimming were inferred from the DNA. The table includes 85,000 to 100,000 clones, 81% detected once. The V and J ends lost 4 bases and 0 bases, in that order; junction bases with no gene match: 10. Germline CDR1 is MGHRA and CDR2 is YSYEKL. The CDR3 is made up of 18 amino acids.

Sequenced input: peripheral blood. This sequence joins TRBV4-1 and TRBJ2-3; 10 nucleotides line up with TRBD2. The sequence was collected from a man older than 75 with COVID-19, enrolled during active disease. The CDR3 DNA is TGCGCCAGCAGCCCTGACAGAGGAGCGGGAGGGAGCACAGATACGCAGTATTTT. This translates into CASSPDRGAGGSTDTQYF.